This passage covers 23 T cell receptor beta chains from one sample sequenced in a study of OX40 agonist ivuxolimab in advanced cancers. Libraries were prepared by immunoSEQ multiplex PCR; TCRdb keeps only in-frame clonotypes and omits some of them. The data hold roughly 70,000 clones, with approximately 80% observed a single time. The specimen was CD4+ or CD8+ T cells sorted from blood, collected in a trial of the OX40 agonist ivuxolimab. These receptors originate from an adult with an advanced solid tumor such as melanoma, head and neck, liver or kidney cancer.

This chain links TRBV9 with TRBJ1-6, with D tentatively TRBD1 (5 bases). With 3 bases removed from V and 1 base from J, the gap between germline ends came to 8 bases. The CDR3 runs 15 residues. Germline-derived CDR1 and CDR2 are SGDLS and YYNGEE. CDR3 in DNA: TGTGCCAGCAGCGAAGGGGTATCCTATAATTCACCCCTCCACTTT. It translates to CASSEGVSYNSPLHF. Using reference TRBV9 and TRBJ1-6 for the parts outside the CDR3, the full variable domain is DSGVTQTPKHLITATGQRVTLRCSPRSGDLSVYWYQQSLDQGLQFLIQYYNGEERAKGNILERFSAQQFPDLHSELNLSSLELGDSALYFCASSEGVSYNSPLHFGNGTRLTVT.

The gene calls are TRBV27 and TRBJ2-1; either TRBD1 or TRBD2 may fit D (5 bases each). Trimming removed 6 bases at V and 7 bases at J, with 19 bases between. CDR1 is MNHEY, CDR2 SMNVEV, per germline (reference sequence). The length of the CDR3 is 15 residues. The CDR3 DNA reads TGTGCCAGCAGGACCGGGACCGGCGTGGGGAATGAGCAGTTCTTC. It yields the protein CASRTGTGVGNEQFF.

The chain is built from TRBV19 and TRBJ2-5; the match to TRBD1 covers 8 bases. The end of the DNA aligns better with TRBJ2-7, so the J call may be wrong. This CDR3 has 15 residues. Per the germline V gene, CDR1 is LNHDA and CDR2 is SQIVND (reference sequence). DNA for the CDR3: TGTGCCAGTAGTATTCAGCCCAGGGGGCCCTACGAGCAGTACTTC. Protein product: CASSIQPRGPYEQYF.

This rearrangement joins TRBV18 to TRBJ1-1; maybe TRBD1 (6 bases). This CDR3 region has 13 residues. Trimming stripped 4 bases from V and 6 bases from J, with 12 bases between. CDR1 and CDR2 (germline): KGHSH, LQKENI. Written as DNA, the CDR3 is TGTGCCAGCTCACTTAACAGGGATCCTGAAGCTTTCTTT. Protein: CASSLNRDPEAFF.

The chain uses TRBV7-8 and TRBJ1-2; D not resolved. The CDR3 is made up of 18 amino acids. V dropped 5 bases and J dropped 4 bases, with 26 bases sitting between them. Germline lookup yields CDR1 SGHVS and CDR2 FQNEAQ. The CDR3 sequence is CASSIHLDFLDPSYGYTF. CDR3 nucleotide sequence: TGTGCCAGCAGCATTCACTTGGATTTTCTAGACCCTTCCTATGGCTACACCTTC.

This chain links TRBV7-9 with TRBJ1-5; no clear D gene. Trimming stripped 1 base from V and 4 bases from J, with 11 bases between. CDR3 length: 15 residues. CDR1 and CDR2 from the germline V gene are SEHNR and FQNEAQ (reference sequence). This CDR3 reads CASSLGSVRNQPQHF. The CDR3 DNA is TGTGCCAGCAGCTTAGGTTCTGTCCGGAATCAGCCCCAGCATTTT.

V is TRBV18 and J is TRBJ2-2; 11 bases agree with TRBD2. The V gene's germline CDR1 is KGHSH and CDR2 LQKENI. The length of the CDR3 is 16 residues. The trim removed 1 base at V and 4 bases at J, leaving 2 bases unmatched. The CDR3 protein is CASSPRLAGSTGELFF. The CDR3, as DNA: TGTGCCAGCTCACCACGACTAGCGGGGAGCACCGGGGAGCTGTTTTTT.

The chain uses TRBV5-1 and TRBJ2-1, with TRBD2 matching 11 bases. The CDR3 extends over 15 amino acids. Per the germline V gene, CDR1 is SGHRS and CDR2 is YFSETQ. V lost 0 bases and J lost 6; bases outside the gene matches: 2. DNA of the CDR3: TGCGCCAGCAGCTTGGCGACTAGCGGGGTCAATGAGCAGTTCTTC. Its protein is CASSLATSGVNEQFF. Combining the CDR3 with reference TRBV5-1 and TRBJ2-1 gives the whole variable domain KAGVTQTPRYLIKTRGQQVTLSCSPISGHRSVSWYQQTPGQGLQFLFEYFSETQRNKGNFPGRFSGRQFSNSRSEMNVSTLELGDSALYLCASSLATSGVNEQFFGPGTRLTVL.

The chain employs TRBV20-1 and TRBJ2-3; D remains unclear. The germline V gene has CDR1 DFQATT and CDR2 SNEGSKA (reference sequence). The CDR3 spans 10 residues. V was shortened by 3 bases and J by 4 bases, with 2 bases between the two germline ends. The CDR3 DNA reads as TGCAGTGCTAGCGCAGATACGCAGTATTTT. Protein sequence: CSASADTQYF.

This rearrangement joins TRBV7-6 to TRBJ2-1; 10 positions agree with TRBD2. Germline V gene lookup returns CDR1 SGHVS and CDR2 FNYEAQ. The CDR3 covers 15 residues. Trimming cost V 1 base and J 10 bases; bases outside gene matches: 7. This chain's CDR3 is CASSLGGSSGGEQFF. The CDR3 bases are TGTGCCAGCAGCTTAGGAGGTTCTAGCGGGGGCGAGCAGTTCTTC.

The CDR3 spells CATHSWGPGDTQYF. CDR3 DNA sequence: TGTGCCACCCACAGTTGGGGGCCAGGAGATACGCAGTATTTT. V usage is TRBV6-5 and J usage is TRBJ2-3, with D possibly being TRBD1 (6 bases). The CDR3 consists of 14 residues. The germline V gene encodes CDR1 MNHEY and CDR2 SVGAGI. V lost 10 bases and J lost 5, with 19 bases in between.

The V and J genes are TRBV19 and TRBJ1-4; no firm D call. The germline CDR1 and CDR2 sequences are LNHDA and SQIVND (reference sequence). The CDR3 extends over 11 amino acids. The ends were cut back, 9 bases at V and 16 bases at J, with 18 bases in the middle. This CDR3 reads CASTDSRFPFF. The CDR3 DNA follows: TGTGCCAGCACAGATAGCCGTTTTCCGTTTTTT.

The V call is TRBV18, the J call TRBJ2-1; D call uncertain. CDR1 and CDR2 from the germline V gene are KGHSH and LQKENI. The V and J ends lost 8 bases and 6 bases respectively, with 14 bases between them. The CDR3 runs 13 residues. CDR3 nucleotide sequence: TGTGCCAGCACAAGACTCGGTAGCAATGAGCAGTTCTTC. Its protein product is CASTRLGSNEQFF.

This rearrangement joins TRBV6-5 to TRBJ2-7, with D unclear. The V end was cut by 7 bases, the J end by 2 bases, with 15 bases between. This CDR3 region has 14 residues. In germline, CDR1 is MNHEY, CDR2 SVGAGI. DNA for the CDR3: TGTGCCAGCATCCCCAGCCTCCATCCCTACGAGCAGTACTTC. This gives the protein CASIPSLHPYEQYF.

This clone was seen a single time. The V gene is TRBV18, the J gene TRBJ1-3; no clear D gene. Trimming shortened V by 5 bases and J by 2 bases, and 16 bases separated the two germline ends. The germline gives CDR1 KGHSH, CDR2 LQKENI. This CDR3 has 16 amino acids. This CDR3 reads CASSMENSAAGNTIYF. For the CDR3, the DNA is TGTGCCAGCTCAATGGAGAACTCGGCAGCTGGAAACACCATATATTTT.

This sequence joins TRBV11-3 and TRBJ2-5; 10 nucleotides align to TRBD1. Unmatched junction bases numbered 2, after V lost 1 base and J lost 6 bases. The CDR3 spans 14 residues. Germline assignment: CDR1 SGHNT and CDR2 YENEEA. CDR3 sequence: CASSLGDRGQTQYF. The DNA of the CDR3 is TGTGCCAGCAGCTTAGGTGACAGGGGGCAGACCCAGTACTTC.

The genes are TRBV5-1 and TRBJ1-6; D gene uncertain. V was clipped by 0 bases and J by 2 bases, with 9 bases between them. This CDR3 spans 16 amino acids. From germline, CDR1 is SGHRS and CDR2 YFSETQ. DNA for the CDR3: TGCGCCAGCAGCTTGGATGGGAGGGCCTATAATTCACCCCTCCACTTT. Its translation: CASSLDGRAYNSPLHF.

The CDR3: CASTAGSRKNIQYF. The DNA of the CDR3 is TGTGCCAGCACCGCAGGTTCGCGGAAAAACATTCAGTACTTC. The chain carries TRBV6-1 and TRBJ2-4, with D hard to call. Per germline, CDR1 MNHNS and CDR2 SASEGT. V lost 7 bases and J 4 bases, leaving 14 bases between the germline ends. The CDR3 sequence is 14 residues long.

The V call is TRBV7-2, the J call TRBJ2-3; TRBD2 is a possible D gene (5 bases). V was cut by 9 bases and J by 2 bases, with 12 bases left in between. The CDR3 runs 13 residues. CDR1 and CDR2 (germline): SGHTA, FQGNSA. CDR3 DNA sequence: TGTGCCAGTCGACGGGGTCCCACAGATACGCAGTATTTT. This translates into CASRRGPTDTQYF.

CDR3: CASRPGGQRSIQYF. The CDR3 bases are TGTGCCAGCAGGCCCGGGGGACAGCGTAGCATTCAGTACTTC. V usage is TRBV6-5 and J usage is TRBJ2-4; a possible D gene is TRBD1 (7 bases). V was shortened by 6 bases and J by 9 bases, with 18 bases between the two germline ends. In germline, CDR1 is MNHEY, CDR2 SVGAGI. This CDR3 is built from 14 residues.

The rearrangement joins TRBV18 to TRBJ1-5, with no clear D. Trimming left V 2 bases short and J 3 bases short, with 20 bases between. This CDR3 spans 18 amino acids. The germline CDR1 and CDR2 sequences are KGHSH and LQKENI. The CDR3 region has the DNA TGTGCCAGCTCACCAAGTCTAGGCGGGGAGAGTATCAATCAGCCCCAGCATTTT. Translated: CASSPSLGGESINQPQHF.

The chain combines TRBV6-1 with TRBJ2-7; D gene unclear. The length of the CDR3 is 14 residues. Trimming pared 3 bases from V and 2 bases from J, leaving 11 bases between. CDR1 and CDR2 (germline): MNHNS, SASEGT. In DNA, the CDR3 is TGTGCCAGCAGTGAGGAAGGGCCCACCTACGAGCAGTACTTC. This sequence encodes CASSEEGPTYEQYF.

The chain joins TRBV4-2 to TRBJ2-1; 9 positions agree with TRBD2. The CDR3 covers 16 residues. CDR1 and CDR2 (germline): LGHNA, YNFKEQ. Trimming cost V 8 bases and J 1 base; bases outside gene matches: 9. For the CDR3, the DNA is TGTGCCAGCGGACATCAAGCGGGGGGTTCCTACAATGAGCAGTTCTTC. It codes for CASGHQAGGSYNEQFF.